This TCR beta chain was captured by sequencing in a study of blood T cells in healthy people across ages. Of note for this clonotype: This may come from a read error, since a much larger clone is one base off.

Sample-barcoded 5' priming and a J-beta primer mix drove a second PCR of about 6 to 11 cycles. MiXCR, run by TCRdb on the 5' RACE reads, gives a single entry per CDR3 protein. Of 650,000 to 900,000 distinct CDR3 sequences detected, 60% to 80% appear once; the ten largest clones hold 28%. Germline V gene sequence: CDR1 MDHEN, CDR2 SYDVKM. The CDR3 spans 12 residues. V shed 7 bases, J shed 6 bases, and the junction held 5 bases outside the gene matches. The donors, aged about 6 to 95, were healthy Caucasians from Russia. This receptor was identified in a young man in good health. The chain carries TRBV28 and TRBJ2-7, with 8 bases fitting TRBD1. Sequenced: blood. Written as DNA, the CDR3 is TGTGCCAGCAAAAGGACAGGGTCCGAGCAGTACTTC. Its protein is CASKRTGSEQYF. The full variable domain, with the rest looked up from reference TRBV28 and TRBJ2-7, is DVKVTQSSRYLVKRTGEKVFLECVQDMDHENMFWYRQDPGLGLRLIYFSYDVKMKEKGDIPEGYSVSREKKERFSLILESASTNQTSMYLCASKRTGSEQYFGPGTRLTVT.